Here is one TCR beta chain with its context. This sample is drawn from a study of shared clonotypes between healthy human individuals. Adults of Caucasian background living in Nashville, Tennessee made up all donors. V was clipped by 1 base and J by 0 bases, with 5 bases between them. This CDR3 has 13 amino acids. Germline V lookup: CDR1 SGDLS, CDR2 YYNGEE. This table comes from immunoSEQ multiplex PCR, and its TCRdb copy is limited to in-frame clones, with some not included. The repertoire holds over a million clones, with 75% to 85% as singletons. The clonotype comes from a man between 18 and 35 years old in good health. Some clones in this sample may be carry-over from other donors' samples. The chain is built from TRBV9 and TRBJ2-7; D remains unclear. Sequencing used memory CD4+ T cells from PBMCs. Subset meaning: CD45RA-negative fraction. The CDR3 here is CASSVSISYEQYF. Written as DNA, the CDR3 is TGTGCCAGCAGCGTAAGTATCTCCTACGAGCAGTACTTC.